This T cell receptor (beta chain) derives from a study of early T cells in non-severe SARS-CoV-2 infection. In the study overall: Bulk RNA taken from unsorted whole blood was sequenced, leaving chains unpaired. Findings of the study overall: In VDJdb matching, anti-spike CD8 responses were favored while private and CD4 specificities went missing.

This CDR3 contains 14 residues. Germline assignment: CDR1 DFQATT and CDR2 SNEGSKA (reference sequence). The V end was cut by 6 bases, the J end by 1 base, with 15 bases between. This clonotype appeared a few times. Its antigen remains unknown. Separate cDNA molecules each had unique molecular identifiers attached to them. TCRdb passed the 5' RACE reads through MiXCR, listing each CDR3 protein once. The sample consists of about 64,000 distinct CDR3 sequences, just over 20% of them appearing once. V and J are TRBV20-1 and TRBJ1-1; D remains ambiguous. The material was whole blood, obtained at baseline. This receptor was identified in an adult who was a healthcare worker with PCR-confirmed SARS-CoV-2 infection or an uninfected control (not recorded which). CDR3 residues: CSAVAHPANTEAFF. The CDR3 coding sequence is TGCAGTGCAGTCGCCCACCCAGCGAACACTGAAGCTTTCTTT.